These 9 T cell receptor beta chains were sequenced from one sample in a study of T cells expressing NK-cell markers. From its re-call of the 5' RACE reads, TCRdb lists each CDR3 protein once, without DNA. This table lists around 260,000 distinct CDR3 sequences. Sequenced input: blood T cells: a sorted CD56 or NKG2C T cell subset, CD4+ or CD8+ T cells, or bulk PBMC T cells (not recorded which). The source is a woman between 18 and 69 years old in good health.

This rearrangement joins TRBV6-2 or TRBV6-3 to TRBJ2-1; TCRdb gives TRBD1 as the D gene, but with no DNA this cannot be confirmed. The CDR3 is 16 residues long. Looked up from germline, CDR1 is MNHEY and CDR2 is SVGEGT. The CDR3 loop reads CAGSDARGSALNEQFF.

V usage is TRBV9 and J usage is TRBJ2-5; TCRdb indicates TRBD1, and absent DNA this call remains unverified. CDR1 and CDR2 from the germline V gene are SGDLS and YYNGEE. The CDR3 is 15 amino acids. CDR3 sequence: CASRDSRTVQETQYF.

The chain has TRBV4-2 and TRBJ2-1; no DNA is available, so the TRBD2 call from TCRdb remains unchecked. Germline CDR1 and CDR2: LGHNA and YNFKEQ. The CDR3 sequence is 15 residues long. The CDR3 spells CASSPPAGVYNEQFF.

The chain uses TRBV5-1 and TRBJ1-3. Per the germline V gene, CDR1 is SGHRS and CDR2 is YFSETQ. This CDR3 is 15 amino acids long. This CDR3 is CASSPGPDSGNTIYF.

The CDR3 region is CSARAPGLPNTGELFF. The chain has TRBV20-1 and TRBJ2-2; TCRdb selects TRBD2, and the lack of DNA leaves this call unchecked. The CDR3 consists of 16 residues. Germline V gene lookup returns CDR1 DFQATT and CDR2 SNEGSKA (reference sequence).

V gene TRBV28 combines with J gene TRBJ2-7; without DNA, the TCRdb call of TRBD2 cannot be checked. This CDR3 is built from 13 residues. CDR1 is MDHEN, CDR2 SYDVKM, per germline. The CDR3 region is CASRVGGRREQYF.

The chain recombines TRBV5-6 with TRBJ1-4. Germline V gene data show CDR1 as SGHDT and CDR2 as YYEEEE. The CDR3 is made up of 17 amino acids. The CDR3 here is CASSLNRVGVKNEKLFF.

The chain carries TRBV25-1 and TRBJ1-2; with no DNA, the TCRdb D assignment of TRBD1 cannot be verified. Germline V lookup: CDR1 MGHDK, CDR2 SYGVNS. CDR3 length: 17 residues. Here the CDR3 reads CASSEYGSGGGMYGYTF.

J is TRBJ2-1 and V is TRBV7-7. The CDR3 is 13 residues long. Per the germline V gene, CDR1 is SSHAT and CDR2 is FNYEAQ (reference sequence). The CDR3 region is CASSLGENNEQFF.